The 31 T cell receptor beta chains in this list originate from one sample, sequenced in a study of CD8 T cells in ankylosing spondylitis. Study-level points and caveats: It appeared that ankylosing spondylitis blood was characterized by a TCR beta motif of seven or eight highly homologous variants.

TCRdb re-derived calls from the 5' RACE reads in MiXCR, one entry per CDR3 protein. The sample carries roughly 440,000 distinct CDR3 sequences, roughly 15% recorded once. No antigen has been identified for these receptors. The sequencing sample was made of blood, either unsorted or a sorted T cell fraction (not recorded which). The receptors derive from a male donor with ankylosing spondylitis.

This CDR3 is CASSLGTENTEAFF. DNA for the CDR3: TGCGCCAGCAGCTTGGGCACAGAGAACACTGAAGCTTTCTTT. The rearrangement joins TRBV5-1 to TRBJ1-1; D is ambiguous. Trimming stripped 0 bases from V and 1 base from J, with 7 bases between. Germline V gene sequence: CDR1 SGHRS, CDR2 YFSETQ. The CDR3 contains 14 residues.

The rearrangement uses TRBV5-1 and TRBJ1-4; D unclear. CDR1 SGHRS and CDR2 YFSETQ come from the germline V gene. V gave up 1 base and J gave up 6 bases, with 16 bases separating them. This CDR3 spans 16 amino acids. This chain's CDR3 is CASSLWRGGKDEKLFF. As DNA, the CDR3 is TGCGCCAGCAGCTTGTGGCGGGGAGGAAAGGATGAAAAACTGTTTTTT.

In its sample, this clonotype was seen a few times. V gene TRBV10-3 combines with J gene TRBJ2-1; 10 bases fit TRBD1. The V gene's germline CDR1 is ENHRY and CDR2 SYGVKD. The CDR3 has 16 amino acids. V dropped 6 bases and J dropped 5; count of bases not matched to a gene: 10. The CDR3: CAISRQPGQGNNEQFF. The CDR3, as DNA: TGTGCCATCAGCCGCCAGCCGGGACAGGGGAACAATGAGCAGTTCTTC.

The gene calls are TRBV27 and TRBJ2-4; tentative D call: TRBD2 (6 bases). CDR3 length equals 16 residues. Trimming shortened V by 3 bases and J by 6 bases, and 18 bases separated the two germline ends. Germline loops: CDR1 MNHEY, CDR2 SMNVEV (reference sequence). The DNA for the CDR3 is TGTGCCAGCAGTTTTACCCTTAGGAGGGTCCCAAACATTCAGTACTTC. This gives the protein CASSFTLRRVPNIQYF.

The chain recombines TRBV29-1 with TRBJ2-4, with D maybe TRBD2 (5 bases). V lost 1 base and J 5 bases, leaving 21 bases between the germline ends. Germline values: CDR1 SQVTM, CDR2 ANQGSEA. The CDR3 is 17 residues long. CDR3 DNA sequence: TGCAGCGTTGAAGGGGCCCGGGAAAATCCTCGGCAAAACATTCAGTACTTC. The encoded protein is CSVEGARENPRQNIQYF.

This clonotype was seen more than once but under ten times. V is TRBV6-5 and J is TRBJ1-3, with a possible D match to TRBD1 (6 bases). Germline values: CDR1 MNHEY, CDR2 SVGAGI. The CDR3 covers 17 residues. V was clipped by 4 bases and J by 4 bases, with 20 bases between them. CDR3 protein: CASSSRRQDPQGNTIYF. The CDR3 DNA reads as TGTGCCAGCAGTTCCCGCCGACAGGACCCACAAGGAAACACCATATATTTT.

This clonotype has just a few counts. The genes are TRBV12-3 or TRBV12-4 and TRBJ2-7; no definite D call. CDR3 size: 14 residues. V lost 5 bases to trimming and J lost 2 bases, with 13 bases between them. This CDR3 reads CASSPRVAAYEQYF. The DNA of the CDR3 is TGTGCCAGCAGTCCCCGCGTAGCTGCCTACGAGCAGTACTTC.

The genes are TRBV28 and TRBJ1-1, with a tentative D call TRBD1 (5 bases). The germline CDR1 and CDR2 sequences are MDHEN and SYDVKM. The CDR3 has 16 residues. V dropped 3 bases and J dropped 0 bases, with 14 bases sitting between them. The CDR3 region is CASSFAGIYMNTEAFF. CDR3 nucleotides: TGTGCCAGCAGTTTCGCAGGGATCTACATGAACACTGAAGCTTTCTTT.

There are a few counts of this clonotype. The J gene is TRBJ1-2, the V gene TRBV3-1, with D unresolved. The CDR3 consists of 13 residues. Deletions cut 1 base from V and 8 bases from J, with 11 bases between. Per the germline V gene, CDR1 is LGHDT and CDR2 is YNNKEL (reference sequence). The CDR3 nucleotides are TGTGCCAGCAGCCAAGCAGCCGCCTACGGCTACACCTTC. This encodes CASSQAAAYGYTF. Full variable domain (outside the CDR3, taken from reference TRBV3-1 and TRBJ1-2): DTAVSQTPKYLVTQMGNDKSIKCEQNLGHDTMYWYKQDSKKFLKIMFSYNNKELIINETVPNRFSPKSPDKAHLNLHINSLELGDSAVYFCASSQAAAYGYTFGSGTRLTVV.

The chain carries TRBV6-5 and TRBJ1-2; weak D call: TRBD1 (5 bases). Trimming took 4 bases from V and 3 from J, leaving 6 bases between them. The CDR3 loop spans 12 amino acids. The germline V gene encodes CDR1 MNHEY and CDR2 SVGAGI. The CDR3 sequence: CASSSTDYGYTF. DNA for the CDR3: TGTGCCAGCAGTTCGACAGACTATGGCTACACCTTC.

This clonotype occurred a few times. J is TRBJ1-6 and V is TRBV5-8, with no clear D. Germline V gives CDR1 SGHTS, CDR2 YDEGEE. The V end lost 4 bases, the J end lost 0 bases, and 11 bases lay between the germline ends. The CDR3 extends over 16 amino acids. In nucleotides, the CDR3 is TGTGCCAGCAGCGCATTCGGGAGCTCCTATAATTCACCCCTCCACTTT. It specifies CASSAFGSSYNSPLHF.

The rearrangement links TRBV28 to TRBJ1-1; no firm D call. V lost 5 bases to trimming and J lost 4 bases, with 14 bases between them. Germline CDR1 MDHEN, CDR2 SYDVKM. The CDR3 contains 14 residues. CDR3 DNA: TGTGCCAGCAGTCCATTGCAGAAGGGCACTGAAGCTTTCTTT. Its translation: CASSPLQKGTEAFF.

This clonotype was counted between two and nine times. The chain recombines TRBV20-1 with TRBJ1-2, with D unresolved. There are 14 residues in the CDR3. Germline V gives CDR1 DFQATT, CDR2 SNEGSKA (reference sequence). The germline V and J ends were trimmed by 4 bases and 2 bases, with 14 bases remaining between them. The CDR3 nucleotides are TGCAGTGCTACCAACAGAGAAGGAAACTATGGCTACACCTTC. Amino acids: CSATNREGNYGYTF.

CDR3 nucleotide sequence: TGTGCCAGCAGTCTACAGGGGACAGGGGGCTACGAGCAGTACTTC. The encoded protein is CASSLQGTGGYEQYF. The chain combines TRBV7-3 with TRBJ2-7; 11 bases align to TRBD1. V gave up 6 bases and J gave up 3 bases; unmatched junction bases: 7. The CDR3 has 15 amino acids. Germline CDR1 is SGHTA and CDR2 is FQGTGA.

This clonotype was seen more than once but under ten times. V gene TRBV10-1 combines with J gene TRBJ2-3; 8 nucleotides line up with TRBD1. CDR1 is WNHNN, CDR2 SYGVQD, per germline (reference sequence). This CDR3 is built from 15 residues. V shed 4 bases, J shed 3 bases, and the junction held 6 bases outside the gene matches. The CDR3: CASSGGQGRTDTQYF. In DNA, the CDR3 is TGCGCCAGCAGTGGCGGACAGGGTAGGACAGATACGCAGTATTTT.

V and J are TRBV20-1 and TRBJ1-6, with 9 bases aligning to TRBD1. This CDR3 has 14 amino acids. Germline V gene lookup returns CDR1 DFQATT and CDR2 SNEGSKA (reference sequence). Trimming at V came to 6 bases and at J to 8 bases, leaving 8 bases not matched to a gene. The CDR3 protein is CSARQTGGYSPLHF. CDR3 bases: TGCAGTGCGAGACAGACAGGGGGATATTCACCCCTCCACTTT.

In its sample, this clonotype was seen a few times. V usage is TRBV5-1 and J usage is TRBJ1-2; possibly TRBD1 for D (5 bases). Germline CDR1 reads SGHRS; CDR2 reads YFSETQ. Trimming shortened V by 2 bases and J by 0 bases, and 8 bases separated the two germline ends. This CDR3 contains 14 residues. CDR3 residues: CASSFQGANYGYTF. In DNA form, the CDR3 reads TGCGCCAGCAGCTTCCAGGGAGCTAACTATGGCTACACCTTC.

The chain employs TRBV9 and TRBJ2-5; D remains unclear. With 0 bases removed from V and 1 base from J, the gap between germline ends came to 4 bases. This CDR3 region has 13 residues. Germline V gives CDR1 SGDLS, CDR2 YYNGEE. Here the CDR3 DNA reads TGTGCCAGCAGCGTAGGCTTCCAAGAGACCCAGTACTTC. Translated: CASSVGFQETQYF.

The V and J genes are TRBV10-2 and TRBJ1-5; unclear D gene. Germline values: CDR1 WSHSY, CDR2 SAAADI. Trimming pared 3 bases from V and 5 bases from J, leaving 8 bases between. The CDR3 is 13 residues long. CDR3 amino acids: CASSDTDYQPQHF. The CDR3 DNA follows: TGCGCCAGCAGTGATACGGACTATCAGCCCCAGCATTTT.

This chain connects TRBV30 to TRBJ2-6; a possible D gene is TRBD2 (6 bases). The CDR3 covers 13 residues. From germline, CDR1 is GTSNPN and CDR2 SVGIG (reference sequence). V lost 5 bases to trimming and J lost 3 bases, with 8 bases between them. DNA of the CDR3: TGTGCCTGGGGGACTTATGGGGCCAACGTCCTGACTTTC. This encodes CAWGTYGANVLTF.

In its sample, this clonotype was seen a few times. This chain joins TRBV4-3 and TRBJ2-3; 7 bases agree with TRBD1. Germline V gene lookup returns CDR1 LGHNA and CDR2 YSLEER. V lost 1 base to trimming and J lost 3 bases; unmatched junction nucleotides: 4. CDR3 length: 15 amino acids. CDR3 residues: CASSQGTGATDTQYF. CDR3 nucleotide sequence: TGCGCCAGCAGCCAAGGGACAGGAGCAACAGATACGCAGTATTTT.

This clonotype was seen more than once but under ten times. The rearrangement joins TRBV20-1 to TRBJ2-1, with TRBD2 as a possible D gene (6 bases). Germline loops: CDR1 DFQATT, CDR2 SNEGSKA (reference sequence). V was clipped by 3 bases and J by 6 bases, with 18 bases between them. The CDR3 runs 15 residues. CDR3 amino acids: CSASPPGLPVNEQFF. In DNA, the CDR3 is TGCAGTGCTAGCCCCCCGGGACTGCCAGTCAATGAGCAGTTCTTC.

This clonotype has only a few counts. The V call is TRBV2, the J call TRBJ2-7, with D possibly being TRBD2 (6 bases). Germline V lookup: CDR1 SNHLY, CDR2 FYNNEI. The V end lost 0 bases, the J end lost 1 base, and 10 bases lay between the germline ends. The length of the CDR3 is 15 residues. The CDR3 region has the DNA TGTGCCAGCAGTGAAGCGGGGGGTCGGTCCTACGAGCAGTACTTC. This encodes CASSEAGGRSYEQYF. The variable domain in full, completed from reference TRBV2 and TRBJ2-7, reads EPEVTQTPSHQVTQMGQEVILRCVPISNHLYFYWYRQILGQKVEFLVSFYNNEISEKSEIFDDQFSVERPDGSNFTLKIRSTKLEDSAMYFCASSEAGGRSYEQYFGPGTRLTVT.

In this sample, this clonotype turned up a few times. The chain has TRBV13 and TRBJ2-7; 8 bases map to TRBD1. Germline CDR1 PRHDT, CDR2 FYEKMQ (reference sequence). V lost 5 bases and J lost 2; bases outside the gene matches: 8. The CDR3 covers 15 residues. CDR3 amino acids: CASSPTTGVPYEQYF. The CDR3 bases are TGTGCCAGCAGCCCAACGACAGGGGTCCCCTACGAGCAGTACTTC.

This clonotype was detected only a few times. V and J are TRBV15 and TRBJ2-1, with 13 positions matching TRBD2. J lost 6 bases, V lost 3 bases, and 17 bases had no gene match. This CDR3 spans 20 amino acids. CDR1 and CDR2 from the germline V gene are LNHNV and YYDKDF (reference sequence). CDR3 in DNA: TGTGCCACCAGCAGTGGGCCTACTAGCGGGAGGGCCCGGCGGGGCAATGAGCAGTTCTTC. Translated: CATSSGPTSGRARRGNEQFF. The variable domain in full, completed from reference TRBV15 and TRBJ2-1, reads DAMVIQNPRYQVTQFGKPVTLSCSQTLNHNVMYWYQQKSSQAPKLLFHYYDKDFNNEADTPDNFQSRRPNTSFCFLDIRSPGLGDTAMYLCATSSGPTSGRARRGNEQFFGPGTRLTVL.

The chain uses TRBV5-1 and TRBJ1-1, with 8 bases lining up with TRBD1. The V gene end was trimmed by 6 bases and the J gene end by 0 bases; junction bases not matched to a gene: 4. This CDR3 has 14 residues. From germline, CDR1 is SGHRS and CDR2 YFSETQ. The CDR3 loop reads CASTTGGMNTEAFF. DNA for the CDR3: TGCGCCAGCACCACAGGGGGTATGAACACTGAAGCTTTCTTT.

This clonotype occurred a few times. The chain couples TRBV5-1 to TRBJ2-2; D gene unclear. The CDR3 contains 15 residues. CDR1 and CDR2 from the germline V gene are SGHRS and YFSETQ. V was trimmed by 0 bases and J by 5 bases, leaving 11 bases between them. CDR3 protein: CASSLASSVTGELFF. CDR3 bases: TGCGCCAGCAGCTTGGCCTCTAGTGTTACCGGGGAGCTGTTTTTT.

This clonotype turned up a few times. The V gene is TRBV7-3, the J gene TRBJ2-2; D is possibly TRBD2 (6 bases). From germline, CDR1 is SGHTA and CDR2 FQGTGA. CDR3 length: 16 residues. V was pared by 5 bases and J by 5 bases, with 18 bases between. The CDR3 loop is CASSPRGGLSTGELFF. As DNA, the CDR3 is TGTGCCAGCAGCCCCCGGGGAGGTCTTTCTACCGGGGAGCTGTTTTTT.

A few counts support this clonotype. The chain carries TRBV24-1 and TRBJ2-5, with D possibly TRBD2 on 6 matching bases. The germline V and J ends were trimmed by 2 bases and 4 bases, with 13 bases remaining between them. The germline V gene encodes CDR1 KGHDR and CDR2 SFDVKD. This CDR3 region has 15 residues. The CDR3 DNA sequence: TGTGCCACCAGTGATTCCCTCCCCGGGGGAGAGACCCAGTACTTC. Protein sequence: CATSDSLPGGETQYF.

V gene TRBV28 combines with J gene TRBJ2-1, with D possibly TRBD1 on 6 matching bases. This CDR3 is 15 amino acids long. V was shortened by 6 bases and J by 8 bases, with 20 bases between the two germline ends. Germline V gene lookup returns CDR1 MDHEN and CDR2 SYDVKM. CDR3 DNA sequence: TGTGCCAGCAGCCCCTTGGGCCCCCAGGGGCATGAGCAGTTCTTC. Its protein product is CASSPLGPQGHEQFF.

The rearrangement links TRBV20-1 to TRBJ2-4; 7 positions match TRBD2. The CDR3 extends over 16 amino acids. Germline CDR1 is DFQATT and CDR2 is SNEGSKA (reference sequence). V was pared by 0 bases and J by 2 bases, with 7 bases of the junction left unmatched. Written as DNA, the CDR3 is TGCAGTGCTAGAGAGGGCGGGGGATTGACCAAAAACATTCAGTACTTC. This gives the protein CSAREGGGLTKNIQYF.